These 19 T cell receptor beta chains originate from one sample sequenced in a study of T and B cells in COVID-19 patients. From blood, about 240-550 ng of genomic DNA served as TRB template. TRB rearrangements were amplified by multiplex PCR with BIOMED2 TRB-A/B primers. TCRdb used MiXCR to reprocess the multiplex PCR reads, holding one entry per CDR3 protein. There are 6,500 to 10,000 distinct CDR3 sequences in the sample; 25% to 35% occur only once, and about 18% lies in the top ten. The sequenced sample was blood. These receptor sequences come from a human donor with active COVID-19.

A few counts support this clonotype. This chain joins TRBV6-4 and TRBJ2-2; 12 bases map to TRBD1. The germline V gene has CDR1 MRHNA and CDR2 SNTAGT. The trim removed 6 bases at V and 0 bases at J, leaving 5 bases unmatched. The length of the CDR3 is 17 residues. This chain's CDR3 is CASRGDRGLSNTGELFF. CDR3 DNA sequence: TGTGCCAGCAGGGGGGACAGGGGGCTCTCGAACACCGGGGAGCTGTTTTTT.

V usage is TRBV28 and J usage is TRBJ2-1; D not certain. Germline V CDR1 and CDR2: MDHEN, SYDVKM. The CDR3 runs 12 residues. Deletions cut 6 bases from V and 12 bases from J, with 15 bases between. The CDR3 nucleotides are TGTGCCAGCAGCCGATCATACTTCTGGCAGTTCTTC. This translates into CASSRSYFWQFF.

This clonotype is medium-sized in the sample. The gene calls are TRBV29-1 and TRBJ2-2; D ambiguous. V was shortened by 1 base and J by 8 bases, with 8 bases between the two germline ends. This CDR3 comprises 12 residues. CDR1 is SQVTM and CDR2 is ANQGSEA in the germline V gene. CDR3 loop: CSVEGRLGELFF. The CDR3 DNA follows: TGCAGCGTTGAAGGGCGCTTGGGGGAGCTGTTTTTT.

The V gene is TRBV7-9, the J gene TRBJ2-3; tentative D call: TRBD2 (6 bases). V dropped 3 bases and J dropped 3 bases, with 7 bases sitting between them. The CDR3 length is 13 residues. Germline CDR1 and CDR2: SEHNR and FQNEAQ (reference sequence). Here the CDR3 reads CASSLEGTDTQYF. CDR3 nucleotides: TGTGCCAGCAGCTTGGAGGGGACAGATACGCAGTATTTT. Together with reference TRBV7-9 and TRBJ2-3, the CDR3 gives the full variable domain: DTGVSQNPRHKITKRGQNVTFRCDPISEHNRLYWYRQTLGQGPEFLTYFQNEAQLEKSRLLSDRFSAERPKGSFSTLEIQRTEQGDSAMYLCASSLEGTDTQYFGPGTRLTVL.

The J gene is TRBJ2-6, the V gene TRBV7-6; 9 nucleotides match TRBD1. The CDR3 totals 16 residues. Germline-derived CDR1 and CDR2 are SGHVS and FNYEAQ. V lost 2 bases and J lost 2; bases outside the gene matches: 1. The CDR3 region is CASSLTGGAGANVLTF. CDR3 sequence (DNA): TGTGCCAGCAGCTTAACAGGGGGCGCTGGGGCCAACGTCCTGACTTTC.

Concerning this clonotype: Relative to the germline gene, one junction end is altered; a read error may explain this. The chain uses TRBV5-1 and TRBJ2-3, with 9 bases that match TRBD2. The CDR3 has 15 amino acids. Germline V lookup: CDR1 SGHRS, CDR2 YFSETQ. The CDR3 DNA reads as TGCGCCATCAGCGACGCTAGCGGGGTCACAGATACGCAGTATTTT. Translation: CAISDASGVTDTQYF.

This clonotype was counted only a few times. The chain joins TRBV6-5 to TRBJ1-2; 9 bases are a match to TRBD1. V trimming: 2 bases; J trimming: 8 bases; junction bases outside the gene matches: 6. Germline V gene lookup returns CDR1 MNHEY and CDR2 SVGAGI. The CDR3 consists of 14 residues. The CDR3 spells CASSYGDRAGGYTF. CDR3 nucleotide sequence: TGTGCCAGCAGTTACGGGGACAGGGCGGGAGGCTACACCTTC.

This clonotype was counted between two and nine times. V usage is TRBV5-6 and J usage is TRBJ1-1; no clear D. Germline CDR1 SGHDT, CDR2 YYEEEE. The length of the CDR3 is 13 residues. V dropped 2 bases and J dropped 8 bases, with 13 bases sitting between them. The CDR3 is CASSLVLEAEAFF. The DNA of the CDR3 is TGTGCCAGCAGCTTAGTCTTGGAGGCAGAAGCTTTCTTT.

This clonotype ranks as medium-sized. The V call is TRBV19, the J call TRBJ1-1; D possibly corresponds to TRBD1 (6 bases). This CDR3 is 14 amino acids long. Per germline, CDR1 LNHDA and CDR2 SQIVND (reference sequence). Trimming left V 6 bases short and J 7 bases short, with 18 bases between. The CDR3 bases are TGTGCCAGTAGACTAGACAGTGGAGGGGGTGAAGCTTTCTTT. Its translation: CASRLDSGGGEAFF.

This chain's CDR3 is CASSERGPIGLAGVTDTQYF. The CDR3 DNA reads TGTGCCAGCAGTGAAAGGGGGCCCATTGGACTAGCGGGGGTCACAGATACGCAGTATTTT. The V gene is TRBV2, the J gene TRBJ2-3; 13 positions match TRBD2. The CDR3 runs 20 residues. CDR1 and CDR2 from the germline V gene are SNHLY and FYNNEI. J was trimmed by 2 bases and V by 2 bases; bases with no gene match: 13. The full variable domain, in which reference TRBV2 and TRBJ2-3 provide the parts outside the CDR3, is EPEVTQTPSHQVTQMGQEVILRCVPISNHLYFYWYRQILGQKVEFLVSFYNNEISEKSEIFDDQFSVERPDGSNFTLKIRSTKLEDSAMYFCASSERGPIGLAGVTDTQYFGPGTRLTVL.

This clonotype has only a few counts. The rearrangement joins TRBV5-1 to TRBJ2-5; 10 positions agree with TRBD1. Trimming removed 4 bases from V and 4 bases from J; junction bases left unmatched: 4. The CDR3 is 14 residues long. The germline gives CDR1 SGHRS, CDR2 YFSETQ. The CDR3, as DNA: TGCGCCAGCAGCCTGGGACAGGGGCTAGAGACCCAGTACTTC. As protein: CASSLGQGLETQYF.

By share, this clonotype counts as medium-sized. The chain couples TRBV29-1 to TRBJ1-1, with a tentative D call TRBD1 (5 bases). V lost 2 bases to trimming and J lost 6 bases, with 16 bases between them. This CDR3 is built from 14 residues. CDR1 SQVTM and CDR2 ANQGSEA come from the germline V gene. The CDR3 here is CSVERGQGLAEAFF. Written as DNA, the CDR3 is TGCAGCGTTGAACGAGGGCAGGGACTGGCTGAAGCTTTCTTT.

V gene TRBV20-1 combines with J gene TRBJ2-3, with D unresolved. Trimming removed 7 bases at V and 1 base at J, with 3 bases between. The CDR3 is 10 amino acids. The germline V gene encodes CDR1 DFQATT and CDR2 SNEGSKA (reference sequence). CDR3 sequence reads: CSGGTDTQYF. For the CDR3, the DNA is TGCAGTGGGGGCACAGATACGCAGTATTTT.

The rearrangement links TRBV29-1 to TRBJ2-5; 8 bases map to TRBD2. CDR1 and CDR2 from the germline V gene are SQVTM and ANQGSEA. CDR3 length equals 14 residues. The J segment lost 1 base and the V segment lost 5 bases, leaving 6 bases of the junction unmatched. The CDR3 is CSVSGGRGQETQYF. CDR3 sequence (DNA): TGCAGCGTTAGCGGGGGTAGGGGCCAAGAGACCCAGTACTTC.

This clonotype is medium-sized (0.01 to 0.1%) by share. The V call is TRBV6-1, the J call TRBJ2-7; D not resolved. Per germline, CDR1 MNHNS and CDR2 SASEGT. The CDR3 has 10 residues. V lost 3 bases, J lost 3 bases, and 0 bases lay in between. The CDR3 protein is CASSDYEQYV. DNA for the CDR3: TGTGCCAGCAGTGACTACGAGCAGTACGTC.

This clonotype is medium-sized within its sample. This chain joins TRBV5-6 and TRBJ2-7; 8 bases align to TRBD1. CDR3 size: 14 residues. CDR1 and CDR2 (germline): SGHDT, YYEEEE. J was trimmed by 4 bases and V by 4 bases; bases with no gene match: 7. CDR3 in DNA: TGTGCCAGCAGCCAAGGACAGGGAGTGTACGAGCAGTACTTC. This sequence encodes CASSQGQGVYEQYF.

This clonotype is medium-sized (0.01 to 0.1%). This chain uses TRBV27 with TRBJ2-2; TRBD1 is a possible D gene (5 bases). The V end lost 3 bases, the J end lost 0 bases, and 8 bases lay between the germline ends. This CDR3 comprises 15 residues. Looked up from germline, CDR1 is MNHEY and CDR2 is SMNVEV (reference sequence). The CDR3 DNA follows: TGTGCCAGCAGTTTCAGGACATCGAACACCGGGGAGCTGTTTTTT. Protein sequence: CASSFRTSNTGELFF.

As to this clonotype: This clone may be a read error of a much larger clone one base away. V and J are TRBV6-5 and TRBJ1-4; the match to TRBD1 covers 8 bases. CDR1 and CDR2 (germline): MNHEY, SVGAGI. The CDR3 loop spans 14 amino acids. V dropped 8 bases and J dropped 6; count of bases not matched to a gene: 8. CDR3: CASGPSRGHEKLFF. As DNA, the CDR3 is TGTGCCAGCGGTCCCAGCAGGGGGCATGAAAAACTGTTTTTT.

The rearrangement joins TRBV7-9 to TRBJ2-2; TRBD2 matches 8 bases. Germline V gives CDR1 SEHNR, CDR2 FQNEAQ (reference sequence). J was trimmed by 2 bases and V by 7 bases; bases with no gene match: 12. This CDR3 is 17 amino acids long. Written as DNA, the CDR3 is TGTGCCAGCACCGTGGGAGCAGGGACTAGAAACACCGGGGAGCTGTTTTTT. Translating it yields CASTVGAGTRNTGELFF.